These T cell receptor beta chains were read from a single sample in a study of HIV-infected patients and healthy controls. TCRdb reanalysed the 5' RACE reads using MiXCR and keeps one entry per CDR3 protein. The sample lists around 58,000 distinct CDR3 sequences; roughly a fifth were seen once. Material for sequencing was CD4+ T cells from blood. These receptors were collected from a human donor in good health. Both conserved end residues are part of each CDR3. Each record gives: CDR3 length, J gene, D gene, V gene, clone size, CDR3 protein, CDR3 DNA. The D gene is left open where the match is weak. Size is stated for part of the rows, as once, few or many counts, or as a class when the clone is expanded.

len: 16
j_gene: TRBJ2-2
d_gene: -
v_gene: TRBV24-1
abundance: few
CDR3aa: CATSDPKTANTGELFF
CDR3nt: TGTGCCACCAGTGATCCCAAAACCGCGAACACCGGGGAGCTGTTTTTT

len: 15
j_gene: TRBJ1-5
d_gene: TRBD1
v_gene: TRBV7-9
abundance: -
CDR3aa: CASSRGQGGNQPQHF
CDR3nt: TGTGCCAGCAGCCGGGGACAGGGAGGCAATCAGCCCCAGCATTTT

len: 12
j_gene: TRBJ2-5
d_gene: -
v_gene: TRBV2
abundance: few
CDR3aa: CASSQAQETQYF
CDR3nt: TGTGCCAGCAGTCAAGCACAAGAGACCCAGTACTTC

len: 14
j_gene: TRBJ2-3
d_gene: TRBD1
v_gene: TRBV27
abundance: -
CDR3aa: CASSLTGDTDTQYF
CDR3nt: TGTGCCAGCAGTTTAACAGGGGACACAGATACGCAGTATTTT

len: 15
j_gene: TRBJ2-2
d_gene: TRBD2
v_gene: TRBV6-6
abundance: -
CDR3aa: CASSYGLAGRGELFF
CDR3nt: TGTGCCAGCAGTTACGGCCTAGCGGGGAGAGGGGAGCTGTTTTTT

len: 14
j_gene: TRBJ2-5
d_gene: TRBD1
v_gene: TRBV29-1
abundance: many
CDR3aa: CSVETDRGGQTQYF
CDR3nt: TGCAGCGTTGAGACCGACAGGGGCGGGCAGACCCAGTACTTC

len: 15
j_gene: TRBJ1-4
d_gene: -
v_gene: TRBV7-9
abundance: many
CDR3aa: CASSPPLGANEKLFF
CDR3nt: TGTGCCAGCAGCCCCCCCCTCGGGGCTAATGAAAAACTGTTTTTT

len: 17
j_gene: TRBJ2-1
d_gene: TRBD2
v_gene: TRBV18
abundance: -
CDR3aa: CASSLRLAGDVDNEQFF
CDR3nt: TGTGCCAGCTCACTACGACTAGCGGGAGATGTTGACAATGAGCAGTTCTTC

len: 15
j_gene: TRBJ1-5
d_gene: -
v_gene: TRBV3-1
abundance: few
CDR3aa: CASSQGVASNQPQHF
CDR3nt: TGTGCCAGCAGCCAAGGGGTAGCTAGCAATCAGCCCCAGCATTTT

len: 17
j_gene: TRBJ2-1
d_gene: TRBD2
v_gene: TRBV11-2
abundance: -
CDR3aa: CASSSGSRASGRNEQFF
CDR3nt: TGTGCCAGCAGCTCCGGAAGTCGGGCTAGCGGGAGGAACGAGCAGTTCTTC

len: 17
j_gene: TRBJ1-5
d_gene: -
v_gene: TRBV19
abundance: few
CDR3aa: CASSPPGGRRSNQPQHF
CDR3nt: TGTGCCAGTAGTCCCCCCGGGGGGCGCCGAAGCAATCAGCCCCAGCATTTT

len: 13
j_gene: TRBJ1-1
d_gene: -
v_gene: TRBV29-1
abundance: -
CDR3aa: CSVEGQMNTEAFF
CDR3nt: TGCAGCGTTGAAGGGCAGATGAACACTGAAGCTTTCTTT

len: 15
j_gene: TRBJ2-7
d_gene: TRBD2
v_gene: TRBV6-2/TRBV6-3
abundance: many
CDR3aa: CASSPTRREVYEQYF
CDR3nt: TGTGCCAGCAGCCCAACTAGGCGGGAGGTATACGAGCAGTACTTC

len: 12
j_gene: TRBJ2-1
d_gene: -
v_gene: TRBV5-4
abundance: -
CDR3aa: CASSLDGNEQFF
CDR3nt: TGTGCCAGCAGCTTGGATGGCAATGAGCAGTTCTTC

len: 20
j_gene: TRBJ1-5
d_gene: TRBD1
v_gene: TRBV6-1
abundance: many
CDR3aa: CASSPYRGTGLPDSNQPQHF
CDR3nt: TGTGCCAGCAGTCCCTACAGGGGGACAGGGCTGCCGGATAGCAATCAGCCCCAGCATTTT

len: 15
j_gene: TRBJ1-2
d_gene: -
v_gene: TRBV6-6
abundance: few
CDR3aa: CASSAGGALNYGYTF
CDR3nt: TGTGCCAGCAGTGCAGGCGGAGCCTTGAACTATGGCTACACCTTC

len: 15
j_gene: TRBJ2-1
d_gene: -
v_gene: TRBV10-3
abundance: few
CDR3aa: CAIAEALSSYNEQFF
CDR3nt: TGTGCCATTGCGGAAGCGCTTAGCTCCTACAATGAGCAGTTCTTC

len: 15
j_gene: TRBJ2-5
d_gene: -
v_gene: TRBV9
abundance: -
CDR3aa: CASSVVASLGETQYF
CDR3nt: TGTGCCAGCAGCGTAGTTGCCTCCCTTGGAGAGACCCAGTACTTC

len: 13
j_gene: TRBJ2-7
d_gene: TRBD2
v_gene: TRBV6-1
abundance: few
CDR3aa: CASSSGTNYEQYF
CDR3nt: TGTGCCAGCTCTAGCGGAACAAACTACGAGCAGTACTTC

len: 13
j_gene: TRBJ2-3
d_gene: -
v_gene: TRBV7-3
abundance: -
CDR3aa: CASSSGYTDTQYF
CDR3nt: TGTGCCAGCAGCTCCGGATACACAGATACGCAGTATTTT

len: 14
j_gene: TRBJ1-2
d_gene: TRBD1
v_gene: TRBV28
abundance: -
CDR3aa: CASSVTGGLDGYTF
CDR3nt: TGTGCCAGCAGTGTAACAGGGGGGCTTGATGGCTACACCTTC

len: 14
j_gene: TRBJ1-2
d_gene: TRBD1
v_gene: TRBV28
abundance: many
CDR3aa: CASTWDRKRGGYTF
CDR3nt: TGTGCCAGCACCTGGGACAGAAAGAGGGGTGGCTACACCTTC

len: 14
j_gene: TRBJ1-1
d_gene: -
v_gene: TRBV6-1
abundance: many
CDR3aa: CASSEAGQNTEAFF
CDR3nt: TGTGCCAGCAGTGAAGCAGGTCAGAACACTGAAGCTTTCTTT

len: 13
j_gene: TRBJ2-5
d_gene: -
v_gene: TRBV5-6
abundance: -
CDR3aa: CASSLVYQKTQYF
CDR3nt: TGTGCCAGCAGCTTGGTTTACCAAAAGACCCAGTACTTC

len: 15
j_gene: TRBJ2-1
d_gene: TRBD1
v_gene: TRBV29-1
abundance: -
CDR3aa: CSVEETDRGYNEQFF
CDR3nt: TGCAGCGTTGAAGAGACGGACAGGGGCTACAATGAGCAGTTCTTC

len: 15
j_gene: TRBJ1-3
d_gene: -
v_gene: TRBV30
abundance: few
CDR3aa: CAWSVGQSGGNTIYF
CDR3nt: TGTGCCTGGAGTGTAGGGCAGTCAGGTGGAAACACCATATATTTT